This T cell receptor (beta chain) was identified during a study of long-term antiretroviral therapy in people with HIV. Germline V gives CDR1 SEHNR, CDR2 FQNEAQ (reference sequence). Germline trimming cut 3 bases from V and 6 bases from J; bases unmatched to any gene: 4. This CDR3 region has 14 residues. A v3.0 immunoSEQ assay was performed at survey level. Profiling relied on immunoSEQ multiplex PCR, and the TCRdb table lists in-frame clones only, not all of them. This sample has about 21,000 clones, with 70% to 80% found just once. Here the sequenced sample was unsorted PBMCs, taken 4.1 years after starting antiretroviral therapy. The rearrangement joins TRBV7-9 to TRBJ1-1, with 10 bases that match TRBD1. This receptor was identified in a woman aged 40 to 50 with HIV. CDR3 region: CASSLGTGVAEAFF. Written as DNA, the CDR3 is TGTGCCAGCAGCTTGGGGACAGGGGTCGCTGAAGCTTTCTTT. The complete variable domain, with remaining parts taken from reference TRBV7-9 and TRBJ1-1, reads DTGVSQNPRHKITKRGQNVTFRCDPISEHNRLYWYRQTLGQGPEFLTYFQNEAQLEKSRLLSDRFSAERPKGSFSTLEIQRTEQGDSAMYLCASSLGTGVAEAFFGQGTRLTVV.